The sequence of this TCR beta chain was determined in a study of T cell responses to AZD1222 COVID-19 vaccine. Concerning this clone: The antigen is undetermined.

Libraries were prepared by immunoSEQ multiplex PCR; TCRdb keeps only in-frame clonotypes and omits some of them. The table has under 95,000 clones, just over 85% seen once. Overall study findings and caveats: Sampled repertoires all dated from after the peak T cell response. Across spike, vaccine-associated CD4 TCRs were found, dominant at 160-218 and 743-854. Donors were largely white British and mainly female; clonal diversity was possibly underestimated. With two AZD1222 doses given, Spike-specific TCR breadth and depth both rose.

The CDR3 extends over 16 amino acids. CDR1 is SGHKS and CDR2 is YYEKEE in the germline V gene (reference sequence). V gave up 4 bases and J gave up 5 bases, with 21 bases separating them. The sequence was obtained from an adult in good health. The sequencing used peripheral blood, collected on day 0 of AZD1222 vaccination. The rearrangement uses TRBV5-5 and TRBJ2-5, with D tentatively TRBD1 (7 bases). CDR3 in amino acids: CASSPGQVGGEETQYF. CDR3 nucleotides: TGTGCCAGCAGCCCCGGACAGGTGGGGGGTGAGGAGACCCAGTACTTC.